The clone carrying this TCR beta chain came up many times. Its specificity is unknown. Germline-derived CDR1 and CDR2 are DFQATT and SNEGSKA (reference sequence). J was trimmed by 8 bases and V by 5 bases; bases with no gene match: 14. The CDR3 length is 17 residues. A single record per CDR3 protein comes from TCRdb applying MiXCR to the reads. The sample has over 450,000 distinct CDR3 sequences; over 9% are singletons. This record belongs to a study of T cell repertoires in cytomegalovirus infection. Study outcomes and limitations: Adding up the frequency of public TCR beta families identified people who carried CMV plus the relevant HLA.

The sample was PBMCs. The rearrangement links TRBV20-1 to TRBJ2-2; 13 positions agree with TRBD2. The clonotype was recovered from a human donor in good health (CMV status not recorded). Some clones in this sample may be carry-over from other donors' samples. CDR3: CSAARPGLAGLMGELFF. DNA of the CDR3: TGCAGTGCTGCGAGGCCGGGACTAGCGGGACTCATGGGGGAGCTGTTTTTT.